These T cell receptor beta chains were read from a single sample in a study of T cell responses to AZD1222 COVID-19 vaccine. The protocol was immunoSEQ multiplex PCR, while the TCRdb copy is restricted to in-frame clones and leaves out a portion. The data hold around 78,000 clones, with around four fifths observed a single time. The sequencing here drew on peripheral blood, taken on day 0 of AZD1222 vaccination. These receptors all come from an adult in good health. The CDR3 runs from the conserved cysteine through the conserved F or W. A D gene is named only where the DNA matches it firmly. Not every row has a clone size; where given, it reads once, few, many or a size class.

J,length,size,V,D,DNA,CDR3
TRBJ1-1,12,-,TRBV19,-,TGTGCCAGTTTTAGGGATGACACTGAAGCTTTCTTT,CASFRDDTEAFF
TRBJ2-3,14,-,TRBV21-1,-,TGTGCCAGCAGCCCCCGGACTAGCACGGATACGCAGTATTTT,CASSPRTSTDTQYF
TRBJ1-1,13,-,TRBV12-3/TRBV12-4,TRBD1,TGTGCCAGCACCCCTACAGGGGTTGCTGAAGCTTTCTTT,CASTPTGVAEAFF
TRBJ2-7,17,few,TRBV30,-,TGTGCCTGGAGTGTTGAGTGGCTGCAGGGGGGTGGTAGCGAGCAGTACTTC,CAWSVEWLQGGGSEQYF
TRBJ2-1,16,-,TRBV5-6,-,TGTGCCAGCAGCTTGGGTCAGGGTCGAGGGTACAATGAGCAGTTCTTC,CASSLGQGRGYNEQFF
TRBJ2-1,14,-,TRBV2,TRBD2,TGTGCCAAGGGGACTAGCGGGAAGGTGGGTGAGCAGTTCTTC,CAKGTSGKVGEQFF
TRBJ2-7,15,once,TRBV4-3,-,TGCGCCAGCAGCCAAGACAGGGTTGGGAAGTACGAGCAGTACTTC,CASSQDRVGKYEQYF
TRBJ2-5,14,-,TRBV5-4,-,TGTGCCAGCAGCTCTGGGGGGGCCAGGGAGACCCAGTACTTC,CASSSGGARETQYF
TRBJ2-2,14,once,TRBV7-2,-,TGTGCCAGCAGCTCCCGTGTGGGGGGCGGGGAGCTGTTTTTT,CASSSRVGGGELFF
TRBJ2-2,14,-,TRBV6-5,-,TGTGCCAGCAGCGGGCCTTCGAACACCGGGGAGCTGTTTTTT,CASSGPSNTGELFF
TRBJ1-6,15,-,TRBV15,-,TGTGCCACCAGCAGTAAGATCAGGGAGAATTCACCCCTCCACTTT,CATSSKIRENSPLHF
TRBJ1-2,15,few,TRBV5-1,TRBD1,TGCGCCAGCAGCACAGACAGGGGGTCCCATTATGGCTACACCTTC,CASSTDRGSHYGYTF
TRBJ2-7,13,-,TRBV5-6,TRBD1,TGTGCCAGCAGCTTACAGGGGGCGAACGAGCAGTACTTC,CASSLQGANEQYF
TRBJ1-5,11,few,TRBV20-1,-,TGCAGTGCTAGAGATCGTGCGGACCAGCATTTT,CSARDRADQHF
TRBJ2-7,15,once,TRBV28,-,TGTGCCAGCAGTTTAGGCGGCCCTCGATCCTACGAGCAGTACTTC,CASSLGGPRSYEQYF
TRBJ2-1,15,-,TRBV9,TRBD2,TGTGCCAGCAGCCCGGTTCTAGCGGGCTACAATGAGCAGTTCTTC,CASSPVLAGYNEQFF
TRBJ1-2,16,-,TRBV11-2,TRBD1,TGTGCCAGCAGCTTAGATATTTTGGGACAGCGGGATGGCTACACCTTC,CASSLDILGQRDGYTF
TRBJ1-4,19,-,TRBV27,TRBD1,TGTGCCAGCAGTTTATACAGGGGTGGGAGGGGCAGGACTAATGAAAAACTGTTTTTT,CASSLYRGGRGRTNEKLFF
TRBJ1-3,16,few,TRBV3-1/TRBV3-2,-,TGTGCCAGCAGCCTTTCAGGGGCTTTCTCTGGAAACACCATATATTTT,CASSLSGAFSGNTIYF
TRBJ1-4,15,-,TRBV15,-,TGTGCCACCAGCGGCAGCCTTTCAACTAATGAAAAACTGTTTTTT,CATSGSLSTNEKLFF
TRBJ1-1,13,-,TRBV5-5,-,TGTGCCAGCAGCTTAGGGAGTCAAACTGAAGCTTTCTTT,CASSLGSQTEAFF
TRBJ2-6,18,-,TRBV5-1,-,TGCGCCAGCAGCTCCGTGGGACGGACCAGCTCTGGGGCCAACGTCCTGACTTTC,CASSSVGRTSSGANVLTF
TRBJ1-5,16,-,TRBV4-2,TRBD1,TGTGCCAGCAGCCTCCAGCTGGGACAGGACAATCAGCCCCAGCATTTT,CASSLQLGQDNQPQHF
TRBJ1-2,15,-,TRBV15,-,TGTGCCACCAGCAGAGATCGGGGGGCCATGGAGAGCTACACCTTC,CATSRDRGAMESYTF
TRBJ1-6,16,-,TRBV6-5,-,TGTGCCAGCAGTTACTCGACCCGACCCGAAAATTCACCCCTCCACTTT,CASSYSTRPENSPLHF
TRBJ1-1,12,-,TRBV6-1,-,TGTGCCAGCAGTGAAGGGTACACTGAAGCTTTCTTT,CASSEGYTEAFF
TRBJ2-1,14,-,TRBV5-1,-,TGCGCCAGCAGCTTCCGGGGGATTGGGGATGAGCAGTTCTTC,CASSFRGIGDEQFF
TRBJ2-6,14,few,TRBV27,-,TGTGCCAGCAGTTTAGTGCCAAGGGCCAACGTCCTGACTTTC,CASSLVPRANVLTF
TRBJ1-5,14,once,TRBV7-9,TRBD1,TGTGCCAGCAGCTCTACAGGGGGTCAGCAGCCCCAGCATTTT,CASSSTGGQQPQHF
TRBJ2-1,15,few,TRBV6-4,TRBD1,TGTGCCAGCAGTGACTCGACAGGGGGCTACAATGAGCAGTTCTTC,CASSDSTGGYNEQFF
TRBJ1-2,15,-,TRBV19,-,TGTGCCAGTTCCTCTTTGTCGCGGCCCGGCTATGGCTACACCTTC,CASSSLSRPGYGYTF
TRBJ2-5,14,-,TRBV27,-,TGTGCCAGCAGTTTAGGAGGGTGGGGTGAGACCCAGTACTTC,CASSLGGWGETQYF
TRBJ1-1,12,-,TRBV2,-,TGTGCCAGCAGTAAACTGAACACTGAAGCTTTCTTT,CASSKLNTEAFF
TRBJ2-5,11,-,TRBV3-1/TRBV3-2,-,TGTGCCAGCAGCCGACAAGAGACCCAGTACTTC,CASSRQETQYF
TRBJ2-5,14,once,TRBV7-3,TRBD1,TGTGCCAGCAGCAAAACAGGGGGCCTAGAGACCCAGTACTTC,CASSKTGGLETQYF
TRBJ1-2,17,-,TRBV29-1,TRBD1,TGCAGCGTTGAAGATCGGAGACAGGGGCGAGTTAACTATGGCTACACCTTC,CSVEDRRQGRVNYGYTF
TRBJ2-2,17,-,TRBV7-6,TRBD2,TGTGCCAGCAGCTATAGAGGGACTAGAAGTAGAACCGGGGAGCTGTTTTTT,CASSYRGTRSRTGELFF
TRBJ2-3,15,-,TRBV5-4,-,TGTGCCAGCAGTACCGGGGGGCTAGGGCAAGATACGCAGTATTTT,CASSTGGLGQDTQYF
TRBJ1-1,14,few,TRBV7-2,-,TGTGCCAGCAGCTTAGGGACGGTGAACACTGAAGCTTTCTTT,CASSLGTVNTEAFF
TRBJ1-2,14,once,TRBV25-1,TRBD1,TGTGCCAGCAGTGAAGGACAGGGGAAATATGGCTACACCTTC,CASSEGQGKYGYTF
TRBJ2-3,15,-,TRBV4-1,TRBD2,TGCGCCAGCAGCCAAGCTAGCGGGAGGACAGATACGCAGTATTTT,CASSQASGRTDTQYF
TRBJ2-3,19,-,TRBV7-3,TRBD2,TGTGCCAGCAGCACCCCCGGGACTAGCGGGGGGATGAACACAGATACGCAGTATTTT,CASSTPGTSGGMNTDTQYF
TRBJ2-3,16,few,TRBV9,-,TGTGCCAGCAGCCCTATGGCCGGGTGGGACGCGGATACGCAGTATTTT,CASSPMAGWDADTQYF
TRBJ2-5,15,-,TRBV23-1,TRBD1,TGCGCCAGCAGCCGTGACCGGACAGGGCCAGAGACCCAGTACTTC,CASSRDRTGPETQYF
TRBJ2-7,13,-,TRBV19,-,TGTGCCAGTAGTATCAACGAGGGAGGCGAGCAGTACTTC,CASSINEGGEQYF
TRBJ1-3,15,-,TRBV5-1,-,TGCGCCAGCAGCGAAGGACCGAACTCTGGAAACACCATATATTTT,CASSEGPNSGNTIYF
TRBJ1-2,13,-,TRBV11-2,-,TGTGCCAGCAGCACAGCAGCAAACTATGGCTACACCTTC,CASSTAANYGYTF
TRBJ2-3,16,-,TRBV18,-,TGTGCCAGCTCACGTGGGCTCGGCGGTGCGGCAGATACGCAGTATTTT,CASSRGLGGAADTQYF
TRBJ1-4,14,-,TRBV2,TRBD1,TGTGCCAGCAAGTTGGGACAGGGAACTGAAAAACTGTTTTTT,CASKLGQGTEKLFF
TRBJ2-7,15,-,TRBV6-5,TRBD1,TGTGCCAGCACCCTGTGGGACAGGGGCTCTCGCCAGCAGTACTTC,CASTLWDRGSRQQYF